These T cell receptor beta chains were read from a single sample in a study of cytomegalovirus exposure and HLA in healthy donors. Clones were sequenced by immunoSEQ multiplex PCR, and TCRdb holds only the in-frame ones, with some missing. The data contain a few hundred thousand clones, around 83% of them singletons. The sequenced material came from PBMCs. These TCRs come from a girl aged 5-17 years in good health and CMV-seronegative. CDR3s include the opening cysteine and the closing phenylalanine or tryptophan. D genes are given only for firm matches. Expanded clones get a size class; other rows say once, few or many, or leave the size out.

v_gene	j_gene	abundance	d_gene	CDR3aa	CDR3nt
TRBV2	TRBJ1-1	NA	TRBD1	CASRSTGGTEAFF	TGTGCCAGCAGGTCGACAGGGGGCACTGAAGCTTTCTTT
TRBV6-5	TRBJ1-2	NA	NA	CASSFGSRSYGYTF	TGTGCCAGCAGCTTCGGTTCACGGAGCTATGGCTACACCTTC
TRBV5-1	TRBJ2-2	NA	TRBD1	CASRGGTDSLELFF	TGCGCCAGCAGGGGTGGGACAGATTCTTTGGAGCTGTTTTTT
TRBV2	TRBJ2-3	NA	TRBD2	CASNPMRLAGVADTQYF	TGTGCCAGCAACCCCATGAGACTAGCGGGAGTGGCAGATACGCAGTATTTT
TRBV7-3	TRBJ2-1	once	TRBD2	CASSLRTSGGEQFF	TGTGCCAGCAGCCTTCGGACTAGCGGGGGAGAGCAGTTCTTC
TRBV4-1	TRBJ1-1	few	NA	CASSQVGQPEAFF	TGCGCCAGCAGCCAAGTAGGACAGCCTGAAGCTTTCTTT
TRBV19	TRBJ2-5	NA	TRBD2	CASSKTSGSYQETQYF	TGTGCCAGTAGTAAGACTAGCGGGTCCTACCAAGAGACCCAGTACTTC
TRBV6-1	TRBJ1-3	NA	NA	CASAGNTIYF	TGTGCCAGCGCGGGAAACACCATATATTTT
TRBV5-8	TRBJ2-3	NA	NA	CASQGGFEAAQYF	TGTGCCAGCCAAGGGGGTTTTGAGGCGGCGCAGTATTTT
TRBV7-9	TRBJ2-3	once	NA	CSSITRTDTQYF	TGTTCCAGTATAACGAGAACAGATACGCAGTATTTT
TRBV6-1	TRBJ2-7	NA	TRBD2	CASSDTGRGLAGYYEQYF	TGTGCCAGCAGTGATACTGGAAGGGGACTAGCGGGATACTACGAGCAGTACTTC
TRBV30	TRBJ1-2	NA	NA	CAWSVPPTYGYTF	TGTGCCTGGAGTGTACCACCTACCTATGGCTACACCTTC
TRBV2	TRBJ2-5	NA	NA	CASSGGKRETQYF	TGTGCCAGCAGTGGGGGCAAGAGGGAGACCCAGTACTTC
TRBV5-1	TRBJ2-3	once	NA	CASSLIGARSTDTQYF	TGCGCCAGCAGCCTTATTGGGGCGAGAAGCACAGATACGCAGTATTTT
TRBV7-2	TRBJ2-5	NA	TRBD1	CASSPSSTGNRETQYF	TGTGCCAGCAGCCCGTCCTCGACAGGGAATCGAGAGACCCAGTACTTC
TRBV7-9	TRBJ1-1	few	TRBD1	CASSLGAGGQAEAFF	TGTGCCAGCAGCTTAGGGGCAGGGGGTCAGGCTGAAGCTTTCTTT
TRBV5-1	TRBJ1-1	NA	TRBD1	CASSLALDRGSDAEAFF	TGCGCCAGCAGCTTGGCCCTGGACAGGGGTTCCGACGCTGAAGCTTTCTTT
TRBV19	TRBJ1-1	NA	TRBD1	CASSIARQGTEAFF	TGTGCCAGTAGTATAGCCCGACAGGGCACTGAAGCTTTCTTT
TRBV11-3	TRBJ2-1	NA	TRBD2	CASSLAGVLDEQFF	TGTGCCAGCAGCCTAGCGGGGGTCTTGGATGAGCAGTTCTTC
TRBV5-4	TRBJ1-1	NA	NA	CASSPWGVLSEAFF	TGTGCCAGCAGCCCCTGGGGGGTTTTGTCTGAAGCTTTCTTT
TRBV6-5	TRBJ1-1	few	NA	CASTIRGKDEAFF	TGTGCCAGCACCATAAGGGGGAAGGATGAAGCTTTCTTT
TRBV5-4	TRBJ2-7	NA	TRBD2	CASSTPSGGAYEQYF	TGTGCCAGCAGCACCCCTAGCGGGGGGGCCTACGAGCAGTACTTC
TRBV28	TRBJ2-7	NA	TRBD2	CASSFGVGGGSYEQYF	TGTGCCAGCAGTTTTGGTGTCGGCGGGGGATCCTACGAGCAGTACTTC
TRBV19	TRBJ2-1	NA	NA	CASSITSSKFEQFF	TGTGCCAGTAGTATAACTAGTTCGAAGTTCGAGCAGTTCTTC
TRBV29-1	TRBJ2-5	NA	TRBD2	CSVAGTSGNQETQYF	TGCAGCGTTGCCGGGACTAGCGGGAACCAAGAGACCCAGTACTTC
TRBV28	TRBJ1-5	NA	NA	CASGRTHSNQPQHF	TGTGCCAGCGGACGGACACATAGCAATCAGCCCCAGCATTTT
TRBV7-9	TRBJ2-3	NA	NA	CASSLGWGTSTDTQYF	TGTGCCAGCAGCTTAGGTTGGGGGACTAGCACAGATACGCAGTATTTT
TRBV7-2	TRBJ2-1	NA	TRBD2	CASRRTGLAGGIRYNEQFF	TGTGCCAGCAGGCGGACGGGACTAGCGGGGGGGATTCGTTACAATGAGCAGTTCTTC
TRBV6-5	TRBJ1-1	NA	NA	CASSYSVGRNTEAFF	TGTGCCAGCAGTTACTCGGTGGGGAGGAACACTGAAGCTTTCTTT
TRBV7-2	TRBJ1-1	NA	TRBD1	CASSFLFLGQGTPEAFF	TGTGCCAGCAGCTTCTTGTTCCTAGGACAGGGTACCCCTGAAGCTTTCTTT
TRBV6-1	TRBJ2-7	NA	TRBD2	CASRLYSGGDYEQYF	TGTGCCAGCAGGCTCTATAGCGGGGGGGACTACGAGCAGTACTTC
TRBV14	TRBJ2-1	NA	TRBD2	CASSQGGLAGEQFF	TGTGCCAGCAGCCAAGGTGGCCTAGCGGGAGAGCAGTTCTTC
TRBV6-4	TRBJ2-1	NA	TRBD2	CATAGGRGGEQFF	TGTGCCACGGCGGGGGGGCGCGGAGGTGAGCAGTTCTTC
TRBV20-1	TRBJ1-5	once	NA	CSAKRGQPQHF	TGCAGTGCTAAAAGGGGTCAGCCCCAGCATTTT
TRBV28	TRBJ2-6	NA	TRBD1	CASSPVSTGGYLSGANVLTF	TGTGCCAGCAGTCCGGTTTCGACAGGGGGCTATCTCTCTGGGGCCAACGTCCTGACTTTC
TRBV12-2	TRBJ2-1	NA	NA	CASRLLLPWTSGVDEQFF	TGTGCAAGTCGCCTCCTGCTGCCCTGGACTAGCGGGGTGGATGAGCAGTTCTTC
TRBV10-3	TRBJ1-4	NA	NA	CAIITDGRGIINEKLFF	TGTGCCATCATTACTGACGGAAGGGGGATAATTAATGAAAAACTGTTTTTT
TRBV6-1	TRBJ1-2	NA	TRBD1	CASSPRTGENYGYTF	TGTGCCAGCAGTCCACGGACAGGGGAAAACTATGGCTACACCTTC
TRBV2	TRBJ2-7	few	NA	CASGAGGTYYEQYF	TGTGCCAGCGGGGCGGGCGGGACTTACTACGAGCAGTACTTC
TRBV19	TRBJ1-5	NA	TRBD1	CASTVDRGSNQPQHF	TGTGCCAGTACCGTAGACAGGGGCAGCAATCAGCCCCAGCATTTT
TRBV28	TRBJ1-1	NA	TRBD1	CANLPDLRDSTGF	TGTGCCAACCTACCAGACCTCCGGGACAGTACGGGGTTT
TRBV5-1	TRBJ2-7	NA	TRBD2	CASSDSGNSYEQYF	TGCGCCAGCAGTGATAGCGGGAACTCCTACGAGCAGTACTTC
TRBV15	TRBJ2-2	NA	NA	CATSSEGRVMAGELFF	TGTGCCACCAGCAGTGAGGGTCGGGTCATGGCCGGGGAGCTGTTTTTT
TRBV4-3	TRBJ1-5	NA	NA	CASSQAVGVSQPQHF	TGCGCCAGCAGCCAAGCAGTCGGGGTGTCACAGCCCCAGCATTTT
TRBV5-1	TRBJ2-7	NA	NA	CASSLVLGLQSYEQYF	TGCGCCAGCAGCTTGGTTTTAGGACTCCAATCCTACGAGCAGTACTTC